The clone carrying this T cell receptor beta chain was found once. The entry originates in a study of cytomegalovirus exposure and HLA in healthy donors. PCR employed 60 Vbeta and 13 Jbeta primers. Some clones are missing from TCRdb's copy, which holds only in-frame ones; the method was immunoSEQ multiplex PCR. The table records approximately 100,000 clones, around 75% of them present only once. The CDR3 is made up of 15 amino acids. Germline loops: CDR1 SEHNR, CDR2 FQNEAQ (reference sequence). V lost 5 bases, J lost 5 bases, and 15 bases lay in between. This chain links TRBV7-9 with TRBJ2-2; the D gene is possibly TRBD1 (6 bases). The TCR comes from a man younger than 35 in good health and CMV-seropositive. The source material was PBMCs. This chain's CDR3 is CASSPQGRDTGELFF. The CDR3 DNA is TGTGCCAGCAGCCCACAGGGACGAGATACCGGGGAGCTGTTTTTT. Using reference TRBV7-9 and TRBJ2-2 for the parts outside the CDR3, the full variable domain is DTGVSQNPRHKITKRGQNVTFRCDPISEHNRLYWYRQTLGQGPEFLTYFQNEAQLEKSRLLSDRFSAERPKGSFSTLEIQRTEQGDSAMYLCASSPQGRDTGELFFGEGSRLTVL.